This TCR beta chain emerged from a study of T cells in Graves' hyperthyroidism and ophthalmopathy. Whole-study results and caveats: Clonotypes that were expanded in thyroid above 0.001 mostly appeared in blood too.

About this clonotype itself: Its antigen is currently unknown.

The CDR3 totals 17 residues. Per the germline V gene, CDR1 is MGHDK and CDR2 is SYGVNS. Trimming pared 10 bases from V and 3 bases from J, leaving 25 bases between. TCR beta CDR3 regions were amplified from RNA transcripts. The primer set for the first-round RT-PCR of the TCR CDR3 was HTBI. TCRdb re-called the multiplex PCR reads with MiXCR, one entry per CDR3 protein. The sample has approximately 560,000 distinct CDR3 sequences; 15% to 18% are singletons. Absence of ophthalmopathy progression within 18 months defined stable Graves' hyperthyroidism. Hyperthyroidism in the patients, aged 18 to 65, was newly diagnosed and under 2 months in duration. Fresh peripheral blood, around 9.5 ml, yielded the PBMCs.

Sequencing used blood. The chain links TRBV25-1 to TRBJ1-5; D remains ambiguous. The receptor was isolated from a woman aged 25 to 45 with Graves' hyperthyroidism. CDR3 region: CATTSLFSVGDNQPQHF. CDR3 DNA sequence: TGTGCCACCACCTCTTTATTCTCGGTCGGCGACAATCAGCCCCAGCATTTT.